The rows below give T cell receptor beta chains drawn from one sample of a study of CD8+ T cells in alopecia areata. Sequenced by immunoSEQ multiplex PCR; TCRdb stores in-frame clones only, minus some. The sample has approximately 150,000 clones, roughly 48% seen once. Material for sequencing was CD4+ T cells sorted from blood. These TCRs come from a human donor with alopecia areata. Both conserved end residues are part of each CDR3. The order of the fields is J gene, clone size, D gene, V gene, CDR3 protein, CDR3 DNA. A D gene is named only where the DNA matches it firmly. Where a row states a size, it is once, few, many or the class of an expanded clone; other rows omit it.

>TRBJ2-1|NA|NA|TRBV2
CASSRSSDNEQFF
TGTGCCAGCAGCCGCAGCTCCGACAATGAGCAGTTCTTC
>TRBJ1-2|NA|NA|TRBV6-5
CASSYGQLYGYTF
TGTGCCAGCAGTTACGGACAGCTCTATGGCTACACCTTC
>TRBJ2-7|NA|TRBD1|TRBV11-2
CASTSGQGYREQYF
TGTGCCAGCACAAGCGGACAGGGGTATAGGGAGCAGTACTTC
>TRBJ2-2|NA|NA|TRBV29-1
CSVRRGGTGELFF
TGCAGCGTGCGGAGGGGCGGAACCGGGGAGCTGTTTTTT
>TRBJ2-7|few|TRBD2|TRBV19
CASSLRTSGSGEQYF
TGTGCCAGTAGTCTGCGGACTAGCGGGAGCGGCGAGCAGTACTTC
>TRBJ2-5|NA|TRBD2|TRBV5-4
CASSFRKLAGETQYF
TGTGCCAGCAGCTTCAGAAAACTAGCGGGAGAGACCCAGTACTTC
>TRBJ2-7|NA|NA|TRBV28
CASSQGSYEQYF
TGTGCCAGCAGCCAGGGATCCTACGAGCAGTACTTC
>TRBJ2-7|NA|TRBD2|TRBV4-2
CASSQDDQRGGYEQYF
TGTGCCAGCAGCCAAGATGACCAGCGGGGTGGCTACGAGCAGTACTTC
>TRBJ1-4|NA|NA|TRBV7-9
CASSSLGTNEKLFF
TGTGCCAGCAGCTCCCTCGGGACAAATGAAAAACTGTTTTTT
>TRBJ2-2|few|NA|TRBV7-9
CASSSISTGELFF
TGTGCCAGCAGCTCAATATCGACCGGGGAGCTGTTTTTT
>TRBJ2-7|few|NA|TRBV5-1
CASSLVGGSYEQYF
TGCGCCAGCAGCTTAGTAGGGGGCTCCTACGAGCAGTACTTC
>TRBJ2-5|NA|TRBD2|TRBV5-1
CASSPWTSGNQEETQYF
TGCGCCAGCAGCCCCTGGACTAGCGGGAACCAAGAAGAGACCCAGTACTTC
>TRBJ1-5|NA|NA|TRBV23-1
CAWGLGQPQHF
TGCGCCTGGGGGCTGGGTCAGCCCCAGCATTTT
>TRBJ2-7|few|NA|TRBV5-1
CASSLGGGPHEQYF
TGCGCCAGCAGCTTGGGCGGAGGGCCTCACGAGCAGTACTTC
>TRBJ2-5|NA|TRBD1|TRBV28
CASSWAGTGLGETQYF
TGTGCCAGCAGTTGGGCCGGGACAGGGTTGGGAGAGACCCAGTACTTC
>TRBJ1-1|NA|NA|TRBV18
CASSAPGVGTEAFF
TGTGCCAGCTCAGCGCCAGGGGTTGGGACTGAAGCTTTCTTT
>TRBJ2-7|few|NA|TRBV11-1
CASSVRGTADSYEQYF
TGTGCCAGCAGCGTCCGCGGGACGGCTGACTCCTACGAGCAGTACTTC
>TRBJ2-7|NA|NA|TRBV28
CASNPRRGRSYEQYF
TGTGCCAGCAACCCTAGGAGGGGCCGCTCCTACGAGCAGTACTTC
>TRBJ2-1|few|TRBD2|TRBV30
CAWSEGTTEQFF
TGTGCCTGGAGTGAAGGGACTACCGAGCAGTTCTTC
>TRBJ2-2|NA|NA|TRBV29-1
CSVVTGIGELFF
TGCAGCGTCGTAACAGGGATCGGGGAGCTGTTTTTT
>TRBJ1-5|NA|TRBD1|TRBV11-2
CASSSRTGFNQPQHF
TGTGCCAGCAGCTCCCGGACAGGCTTCAATCAGCCCCAGCATTTT
>TRBJ2-5|few|TRBD1|TRBV7-3
CASRATGGLQETQYF
TGTGCCAGCAGGGCTACAGGGGGCCTACAAGAGACCCAGTACTTC
>TRBJ2-2|NA|NA|TRBV29-1
CSVGTAGTGELFF
TGCAGCGTTGGGACGGCCGGCACCGGGGAGCTGTTTTTT
>TRBJ2-5|NA|NA|TRBV20-1
CSVAGRETQYF
TGCAGTGTGGCAGGGCGAGAGACCCAGTACTTC